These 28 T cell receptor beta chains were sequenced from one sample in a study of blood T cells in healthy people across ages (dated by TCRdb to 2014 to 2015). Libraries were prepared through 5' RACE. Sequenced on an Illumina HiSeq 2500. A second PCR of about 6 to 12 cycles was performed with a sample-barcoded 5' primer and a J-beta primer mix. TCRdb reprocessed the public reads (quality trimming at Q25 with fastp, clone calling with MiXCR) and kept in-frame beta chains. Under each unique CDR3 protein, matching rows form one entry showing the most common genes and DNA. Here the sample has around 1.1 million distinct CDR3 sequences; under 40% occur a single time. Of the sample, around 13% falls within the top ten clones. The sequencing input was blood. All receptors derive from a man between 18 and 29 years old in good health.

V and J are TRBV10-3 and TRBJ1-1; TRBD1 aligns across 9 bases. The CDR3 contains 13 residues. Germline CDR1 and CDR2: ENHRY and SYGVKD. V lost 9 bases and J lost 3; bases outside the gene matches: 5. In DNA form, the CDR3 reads TGTGCCATACTCCGGGACAGGGACACTGAAGCTTTCTTT. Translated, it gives CAILRDRDTEAFF.

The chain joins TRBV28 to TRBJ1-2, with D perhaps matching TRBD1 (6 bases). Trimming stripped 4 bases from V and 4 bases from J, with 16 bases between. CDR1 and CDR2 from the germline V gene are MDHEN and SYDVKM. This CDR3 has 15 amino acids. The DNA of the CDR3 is TGTGCCAGCAGTTCCCGGACAGACATCGTCTATGGCTACACCTTC. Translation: CASSSRTDIVYGYTF.

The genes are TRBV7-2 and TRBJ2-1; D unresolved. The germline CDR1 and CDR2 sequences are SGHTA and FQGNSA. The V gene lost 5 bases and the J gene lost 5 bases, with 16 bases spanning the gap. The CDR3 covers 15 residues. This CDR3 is CASSSSRTVDNEQFF. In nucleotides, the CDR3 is TGTGCCAGCAGCAGCAGCAGGACGGTGGACAATGAGCAGTTCTTC.

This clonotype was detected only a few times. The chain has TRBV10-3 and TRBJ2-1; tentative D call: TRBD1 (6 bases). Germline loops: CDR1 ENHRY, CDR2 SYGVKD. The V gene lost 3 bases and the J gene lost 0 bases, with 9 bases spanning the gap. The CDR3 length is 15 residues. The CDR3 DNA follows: TGTGCCATCAGTGACAGGGGCGGCTCCTACAATGAGCAGTTCTTC. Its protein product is CAISDRGGSYNEQFF.

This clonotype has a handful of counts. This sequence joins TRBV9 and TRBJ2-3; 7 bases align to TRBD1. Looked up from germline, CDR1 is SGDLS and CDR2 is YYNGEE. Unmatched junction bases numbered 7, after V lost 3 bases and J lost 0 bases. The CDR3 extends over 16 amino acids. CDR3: CASSAYGTASTDTQYF. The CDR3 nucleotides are TGTGCCAGCAGCGCATACGGGACAGCTAGCACAGATACGCAGTATTTT.

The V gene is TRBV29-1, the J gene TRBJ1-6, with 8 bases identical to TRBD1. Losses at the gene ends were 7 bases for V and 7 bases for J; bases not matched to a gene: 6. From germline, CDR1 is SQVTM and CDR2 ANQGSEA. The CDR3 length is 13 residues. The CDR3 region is CSARTGPNSPLHF. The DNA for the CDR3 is TGCAGCGCCCGGACAGGGCCAAATTCACCCCTCCACTTT.

The chain's CDR3 is CASSSRLAGGVAYEQYF. The CDR3 nucleotides read TGTGCCAGCAGCTCCAGATTAGCGGGGGGTGTAGCTTACGAGCAGTACTTC. The J gene is TRBJ2-7, the V gene TRBV7-9, with TRBD2 matching over 10 bases. The CDR3 contains 17 residues. Per germline, CDR1 SEHNR and CDR2 FQNEAQ (reference sequence). V was clipped by 4 bases and J by 4 bases; unmatched bases: 13.

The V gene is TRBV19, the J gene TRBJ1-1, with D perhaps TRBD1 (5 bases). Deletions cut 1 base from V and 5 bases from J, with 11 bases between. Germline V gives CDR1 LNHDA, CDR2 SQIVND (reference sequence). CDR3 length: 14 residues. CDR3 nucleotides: TGTGCCAGTAGTATAGCAGGGTCGGGAACTGAAGCTTTCTTT. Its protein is CASSIAGSGTEAFF.

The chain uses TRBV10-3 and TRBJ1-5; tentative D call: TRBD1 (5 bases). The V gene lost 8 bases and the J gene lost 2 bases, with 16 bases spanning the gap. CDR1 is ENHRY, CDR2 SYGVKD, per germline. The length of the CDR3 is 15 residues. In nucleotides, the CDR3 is TGTGCCATCGGCCTAGGGGATATCGGCAATCAGCCCCAGCATTTT. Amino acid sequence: CAIGLGDIGNQPQHF.

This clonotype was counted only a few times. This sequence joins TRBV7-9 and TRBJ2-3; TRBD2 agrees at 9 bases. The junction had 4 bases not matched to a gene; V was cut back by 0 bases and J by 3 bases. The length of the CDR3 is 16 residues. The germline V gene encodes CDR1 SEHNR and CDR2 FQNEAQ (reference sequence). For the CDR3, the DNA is TGTGCCAGCAGCTTAGCGCGGGGGGGGTTAACAGATACGCAGTATTTT. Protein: CASSLARGGLTDTQYF.

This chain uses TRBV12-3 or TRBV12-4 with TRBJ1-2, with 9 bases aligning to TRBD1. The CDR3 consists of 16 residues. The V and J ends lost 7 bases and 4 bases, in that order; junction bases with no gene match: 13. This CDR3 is CASTVGPGTGPYGYTF. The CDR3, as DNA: TGTGCCAGCACCGTCGGGCCCGGGACAGGGCCCTATGGCTACACCTTC.

Written as DNA, the CDR3 is TGCGCCAGCAGCTTGGACAGTACTGGAAACACCATATATTTT. Protein: CASSLDSTGNTIYF. The J gene is TRBJ1-3, the V gene TRBV5-1; no clear D. Trimming stripped 0 bases from V and 2 bases from J, with 6 bases between. Germline V gene sequence: CDR1 SGHRS, CDR2 YFSETQ. CDR3 length equals 14 residues.

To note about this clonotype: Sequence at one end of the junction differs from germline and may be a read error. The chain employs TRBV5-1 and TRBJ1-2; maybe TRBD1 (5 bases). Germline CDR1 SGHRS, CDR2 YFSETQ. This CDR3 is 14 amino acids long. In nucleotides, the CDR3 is TGCGCCAGCAGCCTAATGGACACTTACTATGGCCACACCTTC. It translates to CASSLMDTYYGHTF.

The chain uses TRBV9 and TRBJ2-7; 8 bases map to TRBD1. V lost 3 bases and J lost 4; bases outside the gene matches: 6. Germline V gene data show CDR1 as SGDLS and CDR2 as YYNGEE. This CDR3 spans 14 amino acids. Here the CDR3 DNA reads TGTGCCAGCAGCGGTCAGGGGGCAGCGTACGAGCAGTACTTC. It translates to CASSGQGAAYEQYF.

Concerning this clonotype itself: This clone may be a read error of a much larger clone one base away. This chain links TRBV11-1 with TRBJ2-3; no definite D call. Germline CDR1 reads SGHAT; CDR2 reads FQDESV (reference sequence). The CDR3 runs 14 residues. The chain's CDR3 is CASSSRLFTDRQYF. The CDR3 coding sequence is TGTGCCAGCAGCTCACGACTTTTCACAGATAGGCAGTATTTT.

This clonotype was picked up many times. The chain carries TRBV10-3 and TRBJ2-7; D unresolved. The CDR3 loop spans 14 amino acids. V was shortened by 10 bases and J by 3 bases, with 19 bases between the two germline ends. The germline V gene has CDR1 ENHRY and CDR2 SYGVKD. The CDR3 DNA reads TGTGCCACCAACGCTCCGACGGTGTACTACGAGCAGTACTTC. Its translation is CATNAPTVYYEQYF.

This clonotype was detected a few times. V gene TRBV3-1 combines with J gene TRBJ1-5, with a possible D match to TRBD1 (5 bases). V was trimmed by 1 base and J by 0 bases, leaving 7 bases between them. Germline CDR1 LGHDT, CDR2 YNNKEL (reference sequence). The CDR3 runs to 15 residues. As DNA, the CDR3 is TGTGCCAGCAGCCAAGGGACACCTAGCAATCAGCCCCAGCATTTT. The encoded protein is CASSQGTPSNQPQHF. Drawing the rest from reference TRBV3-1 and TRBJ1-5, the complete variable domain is DTAVSQTPKYLVTQMGNDKSIKCEQNLGHDTMYWYKQDSKKFLKIMFSYNNKELIINETVPNRFSPKSPDKAHLNLHINSLELGDSAVYFCASSQGTPSNQPQHFGDGTRLSIL.

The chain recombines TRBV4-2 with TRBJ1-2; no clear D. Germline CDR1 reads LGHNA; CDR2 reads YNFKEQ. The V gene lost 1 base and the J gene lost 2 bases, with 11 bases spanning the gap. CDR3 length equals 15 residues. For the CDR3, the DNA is TGTGCCAGCAGCCAAGGTCCGGGAGGGAACTATGGCTACACCTTC. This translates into CASSQGPGGNYGYTF.

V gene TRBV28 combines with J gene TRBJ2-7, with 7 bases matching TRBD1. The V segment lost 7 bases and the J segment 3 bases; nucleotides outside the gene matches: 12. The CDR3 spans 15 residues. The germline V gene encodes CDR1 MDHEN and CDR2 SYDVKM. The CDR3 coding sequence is TGTGCCAGCACCGACGACAGGGCCCCCTTCTACGAGCAGTACTTC. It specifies CASTDDRAPFYEQYF. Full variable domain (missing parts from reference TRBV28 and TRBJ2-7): DVKVTQSSRYLVKRTGEKVFLECVQDMDHENMFWYRQDPGLGLRLIYFSYDVKMKEKGDIPEGYSVSREKKERFSLILESASTNQTSMYLCASTDDRAPFYEQYFGPGTRLTVT.

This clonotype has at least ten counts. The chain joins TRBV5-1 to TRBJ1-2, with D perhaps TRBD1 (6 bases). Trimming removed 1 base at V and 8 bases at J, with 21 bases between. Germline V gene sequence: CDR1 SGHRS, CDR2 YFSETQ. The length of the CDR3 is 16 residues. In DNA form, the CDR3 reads TGCGCCAGCAGCTTGACGTGGACAGCGTCAAATCCGGGCTACACCTTC. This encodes CASSLTWTASNPGYTF.

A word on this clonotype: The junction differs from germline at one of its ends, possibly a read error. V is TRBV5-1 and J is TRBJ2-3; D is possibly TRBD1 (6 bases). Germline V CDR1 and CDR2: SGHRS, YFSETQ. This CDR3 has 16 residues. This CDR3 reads CAGSFVTGTYTDTQYF. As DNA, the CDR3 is TGCGCCGGCAGCTTCGTCACAGGGACCTACACAGATACGCAGTATTTT.

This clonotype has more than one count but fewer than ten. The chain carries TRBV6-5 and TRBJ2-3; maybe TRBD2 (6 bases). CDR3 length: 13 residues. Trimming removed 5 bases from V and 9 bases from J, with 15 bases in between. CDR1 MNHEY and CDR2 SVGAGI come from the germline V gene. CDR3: CASSRDSKETQYF. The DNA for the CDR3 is TGTGCCAGCAGTCGGGACTCCAAAGAGACGCAGTATTTT.

Here the CDR3 reads CASSQEMTAEAFF. CDR3 sequence (DNA): TGCGCCAGCAGCCAAGAAATGACGGCTGAAGCTTTCTTT. The chain carries TRBV4-3 and TRBJ1-1; no clear D. Germline assignment: CDR1 LGHNA and CDR2 YSLEER. The length of the CDR3 is 13 residues. V was pared by 0 bases and J by 6 bases, with 8 bases between.

The CDR3 sequence: CASRPTRANYGYTF. In DNA, the CDR3 is TGTGCCAGCAGACCGACCCGGGCTAACTATGGCTACACCTTC. The chain employs TRBV12-3 or TRBV12-4 and TRBJ1-2; D unresolved. The CDR3 runs 14 residues. V was trimmed by 6 bases and J by 0 bases, leaving 11 bases between them.

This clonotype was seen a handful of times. The CDR3 bases are TGTGCCACCACCTTCGGGGACGGGGACTATGGCTACACCTTC. Translation: CATTFGDGDYGYTF. The chain has TRBV6-2 or TRBV6-3 and TRBJ1-2; D perhaps matches TRBD1 (5 bases). Trimming removed 10 bases at V and 3 bases at J, with 18 bases between. The length of the CDR3 is 14 residues. CDR1 and CDR2 (germline): MNHEY, SVGEGT.

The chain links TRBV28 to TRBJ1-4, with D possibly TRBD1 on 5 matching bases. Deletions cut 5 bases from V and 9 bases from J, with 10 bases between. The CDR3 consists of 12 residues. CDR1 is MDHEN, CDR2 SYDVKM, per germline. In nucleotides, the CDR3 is TGTGCCAGCAGTCCCCAGGGAAAAAAACTGTTTTTT. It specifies CASSPQGKKLFF. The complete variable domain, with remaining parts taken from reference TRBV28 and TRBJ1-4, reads DVKVTQSSRYLVKRTGEKVFLECVQDMDHENMFWYRQDPGLGLRLIYFSYDVKMKEKGDIPEGYSVSREKKERFSLILESASTNQTSMYLCASSPQGKKLFFGSGTQLSVL.

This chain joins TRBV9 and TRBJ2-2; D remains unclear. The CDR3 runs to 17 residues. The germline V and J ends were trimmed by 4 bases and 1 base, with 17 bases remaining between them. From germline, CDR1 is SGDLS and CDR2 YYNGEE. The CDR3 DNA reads TGTGCCAGCAGCCTCTTTACGAGCGTAAGGAACACCGGGGAGCTGTTTTTT. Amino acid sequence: CASSLFTSVRNTGELFF.

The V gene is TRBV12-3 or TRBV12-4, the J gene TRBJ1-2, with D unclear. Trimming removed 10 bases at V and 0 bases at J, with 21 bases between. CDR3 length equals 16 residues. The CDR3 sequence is CATNLVAEWPNYGYTF. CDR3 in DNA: TGTGCCACAAACTTAGTAGCGGAGTGGCCTAACTATGGCTACACCTTC.